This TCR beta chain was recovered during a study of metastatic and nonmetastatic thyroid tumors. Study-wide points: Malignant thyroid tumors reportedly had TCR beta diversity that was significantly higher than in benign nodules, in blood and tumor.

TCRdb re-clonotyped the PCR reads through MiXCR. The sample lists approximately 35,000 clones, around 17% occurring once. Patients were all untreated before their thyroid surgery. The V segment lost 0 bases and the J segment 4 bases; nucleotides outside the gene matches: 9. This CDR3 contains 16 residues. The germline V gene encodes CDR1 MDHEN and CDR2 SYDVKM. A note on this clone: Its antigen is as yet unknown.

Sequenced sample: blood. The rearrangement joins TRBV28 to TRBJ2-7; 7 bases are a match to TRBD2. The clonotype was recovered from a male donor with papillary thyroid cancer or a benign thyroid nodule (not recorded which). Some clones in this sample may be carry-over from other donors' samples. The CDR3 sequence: CASSLWGTIGRYEQYF. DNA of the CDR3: TGTGCCAGCAGTTTATGGGGGACTATCGGGCGATACGAGCAGTACTTC. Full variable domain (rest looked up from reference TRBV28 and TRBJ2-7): DVKVTQSSRYLVKRTGEKVFLECVQDMDHENMFWYRQDPGLGLRLIYFSYDVKMKEKGDIPEGYSVSREKKERFSLILESASTNQTSMYLCASSLWGTIGRYEQYFGPGTRLTVT.